This TCR beta chain was sequenced during a study of T cell responses to AZD1222 COVID-19 vaccine. General study findings and limits: Spike-wide vaccine-associated CD4 TCRs dominated at 160-218 and 743-854. Most donors were white British, females outnumbered males, and clonal diversity was possibly underestimated. Reportedly, nearly half of unique spike TCRs recognized epitopes outside B.1.351/B.1.1.7 mutations.

Produced via immunoSEQ multiplex PCR; TCRdb's table is partial and in-frame only. The sample contains 100,000 to 120,000 clones, 88% of which appear only once. This clone was observed a single time. Its specificity is not known. The specimen comprised peripheral blood, sampled on day 0 of AZD1222 vaccination. The TCR originated in an adult in good health.

The DNA of the CDR3 is TGTGCCAGCAGGCTACAGGGTTCTCAGCCCCAGCATTTT. As protein: CASRLQGSQPQHF. J is TRBJ1-5 and V is TRBV27; tentative D call: TRBD1 (6 bases). V lost 6 bases, J lost 6 bases, and 12 bases lay in between. The CDR3 runs 13 residues. The germline CDR1 and CDR2 sequences are MNHEY and SMNVEV (reference sequence).